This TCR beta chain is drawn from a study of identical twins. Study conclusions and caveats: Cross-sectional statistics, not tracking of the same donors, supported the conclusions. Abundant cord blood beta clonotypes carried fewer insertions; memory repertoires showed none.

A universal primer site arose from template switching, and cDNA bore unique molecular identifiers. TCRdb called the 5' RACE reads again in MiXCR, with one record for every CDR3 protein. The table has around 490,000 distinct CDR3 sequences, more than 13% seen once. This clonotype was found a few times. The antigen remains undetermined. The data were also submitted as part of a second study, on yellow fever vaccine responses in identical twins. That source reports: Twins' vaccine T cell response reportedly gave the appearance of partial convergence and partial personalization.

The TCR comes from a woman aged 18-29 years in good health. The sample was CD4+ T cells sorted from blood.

The CDR3 sequence: CASSLIGGDEQYF. CDR3 in DNA: TGTGCCAGCAGTTTAATAGGGGGCGACGAGCAGTACTTC. The chain combines TRBV27 with TRBJ2-7; TRBD1 aligns across 7 bases. Per germline, CDR1 MNHEY and CDR2 SMNVEV (reference sequence). This CDR3 spans 13 amino acids. V dropped 2 bases and J dropped 5; count of bases not matched to a gene: 3.